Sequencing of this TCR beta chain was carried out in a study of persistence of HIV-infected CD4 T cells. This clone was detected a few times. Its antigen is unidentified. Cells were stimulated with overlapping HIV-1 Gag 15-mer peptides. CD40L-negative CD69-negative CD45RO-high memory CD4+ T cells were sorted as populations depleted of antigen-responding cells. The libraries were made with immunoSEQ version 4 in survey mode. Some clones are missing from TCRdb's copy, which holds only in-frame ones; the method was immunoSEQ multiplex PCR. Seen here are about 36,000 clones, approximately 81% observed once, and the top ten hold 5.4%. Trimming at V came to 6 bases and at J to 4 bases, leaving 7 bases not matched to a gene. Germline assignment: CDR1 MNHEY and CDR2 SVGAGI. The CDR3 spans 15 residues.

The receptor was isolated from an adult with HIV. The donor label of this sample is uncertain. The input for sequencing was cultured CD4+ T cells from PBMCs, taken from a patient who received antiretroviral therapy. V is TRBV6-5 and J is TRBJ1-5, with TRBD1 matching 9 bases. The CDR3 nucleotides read TGTGCCAGCAGGGCTGACAGGGGGGATAATCAGCCCCAGCATTTT. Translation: CASRADRGDNQPQHF.